These 8 T cell receptor beta chains share one sample of origin, sequenced in a study of cytomegalovirus exposure and HLA in healthy donors. The PCR ran on 60 Vbeta and 13 Jbeta primers. Some clones are missing from TCRdb's copy, which holds only in-frame ones; the method was immunoSEQ multiplex PCR. The sample records more than 90,000 clones, 78% being singletons. The source material was PBMCs. Receptors originate from a woman between 40 and 50 years old in good health and CMV-seropositive.

V usage is TRBV5-1 and J usage is TRBJ2-3, with 8 nucleotides matching TRBD2. CDR3 length: 16 residues. V was clipped by 4 bases and J by 1 base; unmatched bases: 8. Germline-derived CDR1 and CDR2 are SGHRS and YFSETQ. CDR3 loop: CASSGTSGGGTDTQYF. Here the CDR3 DNA reads TGCGCCAGCAGCGGAACTAGCGGCGGGGGCACAGATACGCAGTATTTT.

The genes are TRBV2 and TRBJ1-5; D is ambiguous. Germline CDR1 SNHLY, CDR2 FYNNEI. V lost 2 bases and J 9 bases, leaving 11 bases between the germline ends. The CDR3 has 13 residues. CDR3 sequence: CASSEMSLRPQHF. Here the CDR3 DNA reads TGTGCCAGCAGTGAAATGAGTTTACGGCCCCAGCATTTT.

The chain is built from TRBV5-4 and TRBJ2-1; 10 nucleotides line up with TRBD2. The length of the CDR3 is 18 residues. The ends lost 1 base at V and 6 bases at J; junction bases unmatched: 13. Germline V gene sequence: CDR1 SGHNT, CDR2 YYREEE (reference sequence). For the CDR3, the DNA is TGTGCCAGCAGCTTGAGTCTAGCGGGAGCCCTGTGGGGCAATGAGCAGTTCTTC. This codes for CASSLSLAGALWGNEQFF.

V and J are TRBV9 and TRBJ2-3; 9 bases agree with TRBD2. Germline assignment: CDR1 SGDLS and CDR2 YYNGEE. V lost 0 bases and J lost 7; bases outside the gene matches: 9. The CDR3 extends over 16 amino acids. The chain's CDR3 is CASSVGGSGSSYTQYF. Here the CDR3 DNA reads TGTGCCAGCAGCGTAGGAGGTAGCGGGAGTTCTTATACGCAGTATTTT.

The chain links TRBV6-5 to TRBJ2-7, with D possibly TRBD2 on 6 matching bases. From germline, CDR1 is MNHEY and CDR2 SVGAGI. V was shortened by 6 bases and J by 6 bases, with 18 bases between the two germline ends. The CDR3 loop spans 14 amino acids. CDR3 residues: CASSPGLRQSEQYF. The DNA of the CDR3 is TGTGCCAGCAGCCCGGGACTCCGTCAGTCCGAGCAGTACTTC.

The chain couples TRBV7-2 to TRBJ2-3; maybe TRBD2 (6 bases). Trimming stripped 3 bases from V and 4 bases from J, with 8 bases between. The CDR3 spans 13 residues. CDR1 is SGHTA and CDR2 is FQGNSA in the germline V gene. DNA of the CDR3: TGTGCCAGCAGCTTCGGGGGAGCAGATACGCAGTATTTT. Encoded protein: CASSFGGADTQYF.

A few counts support this clone. The chain uses TRBV5-1 and TRBJ1-1; 8 nucleotides agree with TRBD1. Germline CDR1 reads SGHRS; CDR2 reads YFSETQ. There are 15 residues in the CDR3. V was clipped by 4 bases and J by 5 bases; unmatched bases: 10. CDR3 bases: TGCGCCAGCAGCGGCGGACAGGGAGGGGTTACTGAAGCTTTCTTT. This sequence encodes CASSGGQGGVTEAFF.

The rearrangement uses TRBV5-1 and TRBJ2-2, with TRBD1 matching 12 bases. V lost 4 bases to trimming and J lost 2 bases; unmatched junction nucleotides: 9. The CDR3 length is 18 residues. Germline assignment: CDR1 SGHRS and CDR2 YFSETQ. CDR3 protein: CASSPAGTGGLNTGELFF. CDR3 nucleotide sequence: TGCGCCAGCAGCCCGGCGGGGACAGGGGGCCTCAACACCGGGGAGCTGTTTTTT. Full variable domain (remainder filled in from reference TRBV5-1 and TRBJ2-2): KAGVTQTPRYLIKTRGQQVTLSCSPISGHRSVSWYQQTPGQGLQFLFEYFSETQRNKGNFPGRFSGRQFSNSRSEMNVSTLELGDSALYLCASSPAGTGGLNTGELFFGEGSRLTVL.